A single count supports the clone carrying this T cell receptor beta chain. The target antigen is unknown. Germline CDR1 and CDR2: MNHNS and SASEGT. The CDR3 runs to 15 residues. V lost 6 bases, J lost 5 bases, and 16 bases lay in between. Unsorted whole blood supplied the RNA, and germline DNA was extracted too. The sample originates from a study of tumor-infiltrating lymphocytes in primary liver carcinoma. Whole-study context: Yields of productive TCRbeta reads ranged from roughly 3.5 to 7.13 million per sample and were similar across tissue types.

Findings and limits, study-wide: Tumor top-250-clone fractions significantly exceeded those of blood (p = 0.039). In tumor-adjacent and tumor-blood pairs, overlap was lower than in tumor region pairs.

Priming with a constant-region primer yielded TCR beta cDNA from about 510 ng total RNA. Researchers made the TCR beta libraries by running three nested multiplex PCR rounds with slightly modified ARM-PCR. TRBV1-TRBV30 forward primers paired with a C-beta reverse primer drove the first two PCR rounds, about 9 cycles each. TCRdb ran MiXCR on the multiplex PCR reads and lists one entry per CDR3 protein. Found here are about 310,000 distinct CDR3 sequences, 65% of them singletons; the top ten hold 9% to 10%. The TCR originated in a man aged 35 to 55 with primary liver carcinoma and hepatitis B virus infection. The V call is TRBV6-1, the J call TRBJ2-2; D is perhaps TRBD1 (8 bases). Sequences were obtained from peripheral blood. The DNA of the CDR3 is TGTGCCAGCAGGCTACAGGGGGGAGGGACCGGGGAGCTGTTTTTT. Protein product: CASRLQGGGTGELFF.